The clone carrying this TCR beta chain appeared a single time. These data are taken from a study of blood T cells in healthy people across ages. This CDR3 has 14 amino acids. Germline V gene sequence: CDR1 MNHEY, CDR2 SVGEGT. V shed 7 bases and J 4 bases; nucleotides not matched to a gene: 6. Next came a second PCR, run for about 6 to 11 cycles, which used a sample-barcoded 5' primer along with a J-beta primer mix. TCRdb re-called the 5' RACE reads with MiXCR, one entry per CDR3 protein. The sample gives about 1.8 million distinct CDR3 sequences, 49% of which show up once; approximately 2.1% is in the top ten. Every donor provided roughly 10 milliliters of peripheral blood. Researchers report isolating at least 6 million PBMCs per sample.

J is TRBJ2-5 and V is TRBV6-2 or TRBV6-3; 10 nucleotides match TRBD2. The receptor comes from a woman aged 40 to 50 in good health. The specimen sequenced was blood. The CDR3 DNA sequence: TGTGCCAGCAACGAGCGGGGGGGCGTAGAGACCCAGTACTTC. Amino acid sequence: CASNERGGVETQYF.